This T cell receptor beta chain was recovered during a study of graft-versus-host responses after intestinal transplantation. At the level of the study: Following induction with anti-thymocyte globulin, all recipients were given tacrolimus and steroids for two to four years. Whole-study results and caveats: There were GvH clones found in recipient marrow, and some of them appeared first in ileum or blood.

Turning to this clone: Its specificity is unknown.

The table came from immunoSEQ multiplex PCR; TCRdb's copy has only in-frame clones and leaves some out. This table holds roughly 7,300 clones, about 97% found once. The CDR3 consists of 16 residues. Trimming took off 4 bases at V and 5 bases at J, with 20 bases between the two ends. Per the germline V gene, CDR1 is SGDLS and CDR2 is YYNGEE. J is TRBJ2-3 and V is TRBV9; possibly TRBD1 or TRBD2 for D (5 bases each). This TCR was sampled from a human patient who received an intestinal transplant, so some T cells may come from the graft donor. The source material was PBMCs, sampled 23 days after intestinal transplant. In nucleotides, the CDR3 is TGTGCCAGCAGCCCACCGGGGCCCTCCGACAGAGATACGCAGTATTTT. Translating gives CASSPPGPSDRDTQYF.